Listed here are 5 T cell receptor beta chains from one sample, sequenced in a study of T cell repertoires in cytomegalovirus infection. MiXCR was run by TCRdb on the reads, yielding one entry per CDR3 protein. Among fewer than 700,000 distinct CDR3 sequences listed, about 24% were seen once. Sequencing was performed on CD8+ T cells from PBMCs. These receptors originate from a human donor in good health (CMV status not recorded). Some clones in this sample may be carry-over from other donors' samples.

The chain has TRBV12-3 or TRBV12-4 and TRBJ2-3; D is possibly TRBD1 (5 bases). Trimming stripped 2 bases from V and 4 bases from J, with 13 bases between. The CDR3 sequence is 15 residues long. The CDR3 is CASSLSWQGADTQYF. In DNA form, the CDR3 reads TGTGCCAGCAGTTTATCTTGGCAGGGCGCAGATACGCAGTATTTT.

In this sample, this clonotype turned up a few times. V is TRBV29-1 and J is TRBJ1-1; D is ambiguous. CDR3 length: 13 residues. V gave up 4 bases and J gave up 1 base, with 10 bases separating them. Germline V gives CDR1 SQVTM, CDR2 ANQGSEA. The CDR3 region has the DNA TGCAGCGTTGGCCATACGGGGAACACTGAAGCTTTCTTT. The encoded protein is CSVGHTGNTEAFF.

To note about this clonotype: Compared with germline, one end of the junction differs, possibly owing to a read error. J is TRBJ1-4 and V is TRBV28; D uncertain. The germline V gene encodes CDR1 MDHEN and CDR2 SYDVKM. The CDR3 covers 13 residues. DNA of the CDR3: TGTGCCATCAGTCCTCTCGGCGATGAAAAACTGTTTTTT. It codes for CAISPLGDEKLFF. The full variable domain, in which reference TRBV28 and TRBJ1-4 provide the parts outside the CDR3, is DVKVTQSSRYLVKRTGEKVFLECVQDMDHENMFWYRQDPGLGLRLIYFSYDVKMKEKGDIPEGYSVSREKKERFSLILESASTNQTSMYLCAISPLGDEKLFFGSGTQLSVL.

With respect to this clonotype: Compared with germline, one end of the junction differs, possibly owing to a read error. This chain uses TRBV7-2 with TRBJ2-5; TRBD2 agrees at 9 bases. This CDR3 is 14 amino acids long. From germline, CDR1 is SGHTA and CDR2 FQGNSA. The CDR3 coding sequence is TGTGCCAGCCGAATAGCGGGGGAGCAAGAGACCCGGTACTTC. Its protein product is CASRIAGEQETRYF.

This clonotype was seen many times. CDR3 sequence reads: CASTQTGYSPLHF. The CDR3 DNA reads as TGTGCCAGCACTCAGACAGGGTATTCACCCCTCCACTTT. The V gene is TRBV7-2, the J gene TRBJ1-6, with TRBD1 matching 7 bases. V gave up 7 bases and J gave up 8 bases; unmatched junction bases: 5. The CDR3 sequence is 13 residues long. Per germline, CDR1 SGHTA and CDR2 FQGNSA.